This passage covers 29 T cell receptor beta chains from one sample sequenced in a study of blood T cell repertoires in COVID-19. Only in-frame clones appear in the TCRdb table, and some are missing; sequencing was by immunoSEQ multiplex PCR. The profile shows more than 110,000 clones, 79% of them singletons. The sample taken for sequencing was peripheral blood. These TCRs come from a man aged 55 to 70 with acute or convalescent COVID-19.

The chain uses TRBV5-5 and TRBJ1-1; D gene unclear. Trimming stripped 5 bases from V and 1 base from J, with 15 bases between. The CDR3 contains 15 residues. The germline V gene has CDR1 SGHKS and CDR2 YYEKEE (reference sequence). This CDR3 reads CASRGGPGKNTEAFF. CDR3 coding DNA: TGTGCCAGCAGGGGCGGGCCGGGGAAGAACACTGAAGCTTTCTTT. Full variable domain (outside the CDR3, taken from reference TRBV5-5 and TRBJ1-1): DAGVTQSPTHLIKTRGQQVTLRCSPISGHKSVSWYQQVLGQGPQFIFQYYEKEERGRGNFPDRFSARQFPNYSSELNVNALLLGDSALYLCASRGGPGKNTEAFFGQGTRLTVV.

The chain joins TRBV2 to TRBJ1-1, with 7 bases lining up with TRBD1. CDR3 length: 14 amino acids. Germline lookup yields CDR1 SNHLY and CDR2 FYNNEI. V was pared by 6 bases and J by 4 bases, with 8 bases of the junction left unmatched. The chain's CDR3 is CASRWDSEGTEAFF. For the CDR3, the DNA is TGTGCCAGCAGGTGGGACAGCGAGGGCACTGAAGCTTTCTTT.

The chain is built from TRBV25-1 and TRBJ1-2, with 7 nucleotides matching TRBD1. Unmatched junction bases numbered 5, after V lost 6 bases and J lost 4 bases. CDR1 is MGHDK and CDR2 is SYGVNS in the germline V gene. The CDR3 loop spans 13 amino acids. The DNA for the CDR3 is TGTGCCAGCAGGAGAACAGGGGTCTATGGCTACACCTTC. Its translation: CASRRTGVYGYTF.

The genes are TRBV27 and TRBJ1-2; 7 bases are a match to TRBD1. The V and J ends lost 4 bases and 3 bases, in that order; junction bases with no gene match: 5. Per the germline V gene, CDR1 is MNHEY and CDR2 is SMNVEV (reference sequence). CDR3 length: 14 amino acids. This CDR3 is CASSWTGSYYGYTF. The CDR3 DNA follows: TGTGCCAGCAGTTGGACAGGTTCCTACTATGGCTACACCTTC.

V and J are TRBV7-2 and TRBJ1-3; a weak D match, TRBD1 (5 bases). The germline V gene encodes CDR1 SGHTA and CDR2 FQGNSA. V was shortened by 4 bases and J by 2 bases, with 12 bases between the two germline ends. The CDR3 contains 15 residues. The chain's CDR3 is CASSSQKGPGNTIYF. The CDR3 DNA is TGTGCCAGCAGCTCCCAGAAGGGGCCTGGAAACACCATATATTTT.

The gene calls are TRBV7-3 and TRBJ2-2; D gene uncertain. The V and J ends lost 5 bases and 7 bases respectively, with 8 bases between them. Looked up from germline, CDR1 is SGHTA and CDR2 is FQGTGA. The CDR3 extends over 12 amino acids. The CDR3 sequence is CASSPDIGELFF. Written as DNA, the CDR3 is TGTGCCAGCAGCCCAGATATCGGGGAGCTGTTTTTT.

This sequence joins TRBV28 and TRBJ1-6; D is uncertain. CDR1 and CDR2 (germline): MDHEN, SYDVKM. V gave up 5 bases and J gave up 5 bases, with 10 bases separating them. CDR3 size: 14 residues. The CDR3 nucleotides are TGTGCCAGCAGTCCCCGGGAGAATAATTCACCCCTCCACTTT. Its protein is CASSPRENNSPLHF.

This rearrangement joins TRBV9 to TRBJ1-3; possibly TRBD1 for D (5 bases). Trimming took off 4 bases at V and 0 bases at J, with 11 bases between the two ends. Germline CDR1 is SGDLS and CDR2 is YYNGEE. The CDR3 extends over 15 amino acids. CDR3 loop: CASSSSDISGNTIYF. The CDR3 DNA reads as TGTGCCAGCAGCTCCTCGGACATCTCTGGAAACACCATATATTTT.

The V call is TRBV4-3, the J call TRBJ1-4, with a tentative D call TRBD1 (5 bases). There are 16 residues in the CDR3. Germline CDR1 LGHNA, CDR2 YSLEER. V was clipped by 6 bases and J by 4 bases, with 18 bases between them. This CDR3 reads CASSRNTGLINEKLFF. The CDR3, as DNA: TGCGCCAGCAGTCGAAATACAGGCCTGATTAATGAAAAACTGTTTTTT.

This clone was seen only a few times. This chain connects TRBV28 to TRBJ1-2; D perhaps matches TRBD1 (5 bases). The CDR3 covers 15 residues. The V end was cut by 6 bases, the J end by 2 bases, with 16 bases between. CDR1 MDHEN and CDR2 SYDVKM come from the germline V gene. This CDR3 is CASSDLMGGNYGYTF. The CDR3 nucleotides read TGTGCCAGCAGCGATCTCATGGGGGGAAACTATGGCTACACCTTC.

As DNA, the CDR3 is TGCAGCGTTGAGGCGGGGGGCCACGGGGAGCTGTTTTTT. Its translation: CSVEAGGHGELFF. This sequence joins TRBV29-1 and TRBJ2-2; 8 bases are shared with TRBD2. CDR3 length equals 13 residues. After removal of 3 bases from V and 7 bases from J, the junction contained 4 bases not matched to a gene. Looked up from germline, CDR1 is SQVTM and CDR2 is ANQGSEA.

This chain joins TRBV10-3 and TRBJ2-5; 7 bases agree with TRBD2. Germline values: CDR1 ENHRY, CDR2 SYGVKD. V shed 3 bases and J 1 base; nucleotides not matched to a gene: 14. CDR3 length: 18 amino acids. The CDR3 nucleotides are TGTGCCATCAGTGAAATAGCGGGCGGAGGAGGACTCCAAGAGACCCAGTACTTC. Its protein is CAISEIAGGGGLQETQYF.

This clone was seen a handful of times. This chain's CDR3 is CASSEARGRTEAFF. CDR3 bases: TGTGCCAGCAGTGAAGCCAGGGGGAGGACTGAAGCTTTCTTT. The chain has TRBV2 and TRBJ1-1; 7 bases line up with TRBD1. The junction had 3 bases not matched to a gene; V was cut back by 0 bases and J by 5 bases. The CDR3 totals 14 residues. Looked up from germline, CDR1 is SNHLY and CDR2 is FYNNEI.

J is TRBJ2-7 and V is TRBV6-2 or TRBV6-3, with 9 bases aligning to TRBD2. The V gene end was trimmed by 5 bases and the J gene end by 6 bases; junction bases not matched to a gene: 5. The CDR3 covers 13 residues. The germline V gene encodes CDR1 MNHEY and CDR2 SVGEGT. CDR3 residues: CASSGSGRSEQYF. The CDR3 nucleotides read TGTGCCAGCAGTGGTAGCGGGAGAAGCGAGCAGTACTTC.

Regarding this clone: The sample carries other DNA sequences with the same CDR3. V gene TRBV20-1 combines with J gene TRBJ2-7; a weak D match, TRBD2 (5 bases). Trimming pared 5 bases from V and 4 bases from J, leaving 9 bases between. The CDR3 consists of 11 residues. The germline V gene encodes CDR1 DFQATT and CDR2 SNEGSKA (reference sequence). The DNA for the CDR3 is TGCAGTGCTCCGAGGGCTTACGAGCAGTACTTC. This encodes CSAPRAYEQYF.

The J gene is TRBJ2-7, the V gene TRBV7-8; possible D gene TRBD1, 8 bases. CDR3 length: 16 amino acids. From germline, CDR1 is SGHVS and CDR2 FQNEAQ. Between the trimmed V and J ends, which lost 5 bases and 7 bases, there was a span of 24 bases. The CDR3 DNA is TGTGCCAGCAGCCCCGGGGAGGGGACAGGCTTAGGGGAGCAGTACTTC. Translation: CASSPGEGTGLGEQYF.

The chain employs TRBV28 and TRBJ2-7; TRBD1 matches 7 bases. V dropped 6 bases and J dropped 1; count of bases not matched to a gene: 3. This CDR3 contains 13 residues. Germline CDR1 and CDR2: MDHEN and SYDVKM. CDR3 nucleotides: TGTGCCAGCAGCAGACAGGGTTCCTACGAGCAGTACTTC. Its translation: CASSRQGSYEQYF.

This clone was picked up a small number of times. V usage is TRBV2 and J usage is TRBJ1-5; 7 nucleotides line up with TRBD1. The length of the CDR3 is 15 residues. The J segment lost 0 bases and the V segment lost 6 bases, leaving 5 bases of the junction unmatched. Germline CDR1 and CDR2: SNHLY and FYNNEI. This chain's CDR3 is CASRGTDNSNQPQHF. The CDR3 nucleotides read TGTGCCAGCAGGGGGACAGACAATAGCAATCAGCCCCAGCATTTT.

This clone has more than one count but fewer than ten. The chain uses TRBV9 and TRBJ1-2, with 8 positions matching TRBD1. CDR1 is SGDLS, CDR2 YYNGEE, per germline. The CDR3 has 14 amino acids. With V trimmed by 0 bases and J by 8 bases, 6 bases remained unmatched. The CDR3 DNA is TGTGCCAGCAGCGTAGCAGGGGGCGCAGACGGCTACACCTTC. It yields the protein CASSVAGGADGYTF.

V usage is TRBV7-2 and J usage is TRBJ2-3, with 11 nucleotides matching TRBD2. From germline, CDR1 is SGHTA and CDR2 FQGNSA. Trimming took 5 bases from V and 6 from J; bases not matched to a gene: 4. CDR3 size: 14 residues. In DNA form, the CDR3 reads TGTGCCAGCAGCGCCGGGACTAGCGGCGATACGCAGTATTTT. Translation gives CASSAGTSGDTQYF.

The chain combines TRBV18 with TRBJ1-4, with D uncertain. Per germline, CDR1 KGHSH and CDR2 LQKENI. V was cut by 3 bases and J by 6 bases, with 8 bases left in between. This CDR3 is 13 amino acids long. Written as DNA, the CDR3 is TGTGCCAGCTCACCTCAAAATGATGAAAAACTGTTTTTT. As protein: CASSPQNDEKLFF. The entire variable domain, with the rest obtained from reference TRBV18 and TRBJ1-4, is as follows: NAGVMQNPRHLVRRRGQEARLRCSPMKGHSHVYWYRQLPEEGLKFMVYLQKENIIDESGMPKERFSAEFPKEGPSILRIQQVVRGDSAAYFCASSPQNDEKLFFGSGTQLSVL.

The rearrangement links TRBV7-2 to TRBJ2-7, with 7 bases identical to TRBD1. Germline V CDR1 and CDR2: SGHTA, FQGNSA. Trimming cost V 1 base and J 2 bases; bases outside gene matches: 8. CDR3 size: 16 residues. This CDR3 reads CASSLDAGGNTYEQYF. As DNA, the CDR3 is TGTGCCAGCAGCTTAGATGCAGGGGGAAATACCTACGAGCAGTACTTC.

The chain recombines TRBV6-2 or TRBV6-3 with TRBJ2-5, with 8 bases aligning to TRBD1. The CDR3 has 15 amino acids. Per the germline V gene, CDR1 is MNHEY and CDR2 is SVGEGT. J lost 3 bases, V lost 4 bases, and 7 bases had no gene match. Written as DNA, the CDR3 is TGTGCCAGCAGTTTCCCGGACAGGGAAAAAGAGACCCAGTACTTC. This translates into CASSFPDREKETQYF.

This chain joins TRBV28 and TRBJ1-6; no firm D call. Trimming removed 8 bases at V and 7 bases at J, with 12 bases between. This CDR3 is 13 amino acids long. CDR1 and CDR2 from the germline V gene are MDHEN and SYDVKM. In DNA form, the CDR3 reads TGTGCCAGCCGCGCCGGGAAAAATTCACCCCTCCACTTT. Protein sequence: CASRAGKNSPLHF.

The rearrangement joins TRBV7-2 to TRBJ2-6; weak D call: TRBD2 (5 bases). The V and J ends lost 1 base and 2 bases respectively, with 9 bases between them. This CDR3 is built from 16 residues. The germline gives CDR1 SGHTA, CDR2 FQGNSA. The CDR3 coding sequence is TGTGCCAGCAGCTTAGTCGCCGGGACTGGGGCCAACGTCCTGACTTTC. Protein: CASSLVAGTGANVLTF.

The chain couples TRBV24-1 to TRBJ1-3; weak D call: TRBD1 (5 bases). The CDR3 extends over 15 amino acids. The V end lost 4 bases, the J end lost 0 bases, and 9 bases lay between the germline ends. Germline loops: CDR1 KGHDR, CDR2 SFDVKD. The CDR3 loop is CATSEGAGSGNTIYF. The CDR3 nucleotides are TGTGCCACCAGTGAAGGGGCCGGCTCTGGAAACACCATATATTTT.

This clone was counted once. The chain has TRBV7-8 and TRBJ2-5, with a possible D match to TRBD2 (6 bases). CDR3 size: 17 residues. Germline CDR1 reads SGHVS; CDR2 reads FQNEAQ. V shed 3 bases and J shed 2 bases, with 19 bases lying between them. The CDR3 nucleotides read TGTGCCAGCAGCTTTAGGCCACAGGTCCGGGGGCAAGAGACCCAGTACTTC. It is translated as CASSFRPQVRGQETQYF.

The chain joins TRBV6-4 to TRBJ1-3, with D possibly TRBD1 on 6 matching bases. The V gene lost 8 bases and the J gene lost 0 bases, with 14 bases spanning the gap. CDR1 is MRHNA and CDR2 is SNTAGT in the germline V gene. The CDR3 extends over 15 amino acids. The CDR3 loop is CASWGGQTSGNTIYF. In nucleotides, the CDR3 is TGTGCCAGCTGGGGGGGGCAGACCTCTGGAAACACCATATATTTT.

The rearrangement links TRBV6-2 or TRBV6-3 to TRBJ1-3, with D possibly being TRBD1 (5 bases). The V end was cut by 2 bases, the J end by 0 bases, with 8 bases between. The CDR3 runs to 15 residues. Germline CDR1 reads MNHEY; CDR2 reads SVGEGT. CDR3 region: CASSYLDNSGNTIYF. The CDR3 nucleotides are TGTGCCAGCAGTTACCTGGACAACTCTGGAAACACCATATATTTT.